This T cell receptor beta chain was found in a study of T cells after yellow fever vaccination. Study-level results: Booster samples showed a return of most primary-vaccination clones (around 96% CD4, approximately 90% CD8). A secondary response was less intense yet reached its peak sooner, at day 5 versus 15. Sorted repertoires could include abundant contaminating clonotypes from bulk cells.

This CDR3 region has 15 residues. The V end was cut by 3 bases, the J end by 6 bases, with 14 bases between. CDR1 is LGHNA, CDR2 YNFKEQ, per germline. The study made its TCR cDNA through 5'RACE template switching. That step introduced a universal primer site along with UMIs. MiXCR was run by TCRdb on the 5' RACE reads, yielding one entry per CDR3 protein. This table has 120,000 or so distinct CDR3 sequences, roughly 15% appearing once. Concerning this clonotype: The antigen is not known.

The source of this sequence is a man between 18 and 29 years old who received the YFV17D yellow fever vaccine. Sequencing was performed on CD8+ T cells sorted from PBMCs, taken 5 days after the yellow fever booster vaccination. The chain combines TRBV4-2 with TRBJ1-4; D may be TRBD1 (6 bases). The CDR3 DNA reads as TGTGCCAGCAGCCAGGACACAGGGTTTGATGAAAAACTGTTTTTT. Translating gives CASSQDTGFDEKLFF.